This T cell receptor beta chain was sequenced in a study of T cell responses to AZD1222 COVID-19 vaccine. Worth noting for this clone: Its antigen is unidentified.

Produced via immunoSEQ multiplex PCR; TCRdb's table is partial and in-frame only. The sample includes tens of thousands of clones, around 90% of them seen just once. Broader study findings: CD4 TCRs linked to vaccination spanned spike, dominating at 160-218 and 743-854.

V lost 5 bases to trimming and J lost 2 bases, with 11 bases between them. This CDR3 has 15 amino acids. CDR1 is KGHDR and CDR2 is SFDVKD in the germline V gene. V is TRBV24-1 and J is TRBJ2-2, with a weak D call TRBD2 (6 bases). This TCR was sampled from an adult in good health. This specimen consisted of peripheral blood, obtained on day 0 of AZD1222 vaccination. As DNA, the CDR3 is TGTGCCACCAGTGGCTCGGGAGCAAACACCGGGGAGCTGTTTTTT. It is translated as CATSGSGANTGELFF.